This TCR beta chain derives from a study of cytomegalovirus exposure and HLA in healthy donors. Study-level background: For the approximately 360 genotyped donors, roughly 81% fell within the Caucasian-associated ancestry cluster.

Germline V CDR1 and CDR2: MNHEY, SMNVEV (reference sequence). With V trimmed by 1 base and J by 2 bases, 2 bases remained unmatched. This CDR3 spans 14 amino acids. With regard to this clone: Its antigen is currently unknown.

The PCR used 60 Vbeta and 13 Jbeta primers. Method: immunoSEQ multiplex PCR; TCRdb's copy keeps in-frame clones and lacks some. The table lists 150,000 to 200,000 clones, 79% of them singletons. General study findings and limits: What was likely a sequencing artifact was a cluster of highly shared sequence variants. Clonal expansion, a later analysis showed, was greater in HLA-associated TCR beta chains than in equally common others.

This chain connects TRBV27 to TRBJ2-7; 7 positions match TRBD1. The sequence derives from a woman aged 25-40 years in good health and CMV-seropositive. Sequences were obtained from PBMCs. Written as DNA, the CDR3 is TGTGCCAGCAGTTTATGGCAGGGGGCCTACGAGCAGTACTTC. Encoded protein: CASSLWQGAYEQYF.